The TCR beta chain under discussion was sequenced for a study of beta chain features in type 1 diabetes. The CDR3 spans 13 residues. Per germline, CDR1 MDHEN and CDR2 SYDVKM. V gave up 5 bases and J gave up 6 bases; unmatched junction bases: 5. cDNA synthesis used the whole RNA isolate, giving expressed TCRB sequences. Clones were read by immunoSEQ multiplex PCR, and TCRdb kept only the in-frame ones, dropping some. The repertoire holds roughly 400,000 clones, about 16% seen once, with approximately 0.019% in the top ten. The sequence derives from a woman under 30 in good health. The sequenced sample consisted of naive CD4+ T cells from blood. J is TRBJ1-2 and V is TRBV28, with 8 bases fitting TRBD1. In nucleotides, the CDR3 is TGTGCCAGCAGTAGACTACAGGGGGATGGCTACACCTTC. Its translation: CASSRLQGDGYTF.